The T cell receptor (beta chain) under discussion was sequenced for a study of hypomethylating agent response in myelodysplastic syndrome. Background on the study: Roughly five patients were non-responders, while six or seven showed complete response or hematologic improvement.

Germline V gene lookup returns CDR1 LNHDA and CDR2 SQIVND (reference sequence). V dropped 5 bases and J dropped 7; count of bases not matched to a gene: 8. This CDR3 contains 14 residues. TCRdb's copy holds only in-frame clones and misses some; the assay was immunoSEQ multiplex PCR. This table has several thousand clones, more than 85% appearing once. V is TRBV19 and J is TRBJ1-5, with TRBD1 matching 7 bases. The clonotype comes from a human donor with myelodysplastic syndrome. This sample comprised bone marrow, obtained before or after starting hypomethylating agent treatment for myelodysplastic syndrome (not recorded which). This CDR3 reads CASSLEDRRQPQHF. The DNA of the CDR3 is TGTGCCAGTAGTCTCGAGGACAGGAGACAGCCCCAGCATTTT.